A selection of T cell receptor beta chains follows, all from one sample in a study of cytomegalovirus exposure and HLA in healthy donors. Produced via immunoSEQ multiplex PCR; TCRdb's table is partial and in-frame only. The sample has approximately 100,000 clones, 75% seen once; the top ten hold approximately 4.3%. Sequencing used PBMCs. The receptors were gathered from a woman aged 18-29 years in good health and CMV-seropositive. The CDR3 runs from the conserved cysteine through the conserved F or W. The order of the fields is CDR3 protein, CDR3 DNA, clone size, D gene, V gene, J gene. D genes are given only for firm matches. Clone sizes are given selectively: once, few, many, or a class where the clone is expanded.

CDR3: CSVPSWNTQYF
DNA: TGCAGTGTTCCTAGTTGGAATACGCAGTATTTT
size: once
D: NA
V: TRBV20-1
J: TRBJ2-3

CDR3: CASSFDSSGNTIYF
DNA: TGTGCCAGCAGCTTCGATAGCTCGGGAAACACCATATATTTT
size: NA
D: NA
V: TRBV7-8
J: TRBJ1-3

CDR3: CASSIYSYSNQPQHF
DNA: TGTGCCAGTAGTATTTACTCATATAGCAATCAGCCCCAGCATTTT
size: NA
D: NA
V: TRBV19
J: TRBJ1-5

CDR3: CASSFWSQGGEQYF
DNA: TGTGCCAGCAGCTTCTGGAGCCAGGGGGGCGAGCAGTACTTC
size: few
D: NA
V: TRBV7-9
J: TRBJ2-7

CDR3: CAWDRERCGELFF
DNA: TGTGCCTGGGACCGGGAACGTTGCGGGGAGCTGTTTTTT
size: once
D: NA
V: TRBV30
J: TRBJ2-2

CDR3: CAVNRGLAGPETQYF
DNA: TGTGCCGTCAATAGGGGACTAGCGGGTCCAGAGACCCAGTACTTC
size: once
D: TRBD2
V: TRBV10-3
J: TRBJ2-5

CDR3: CASSPGGTSRSGNTIYF
DNA: TGCGCCAGCAGCCCGGGAGGCACAAGTCGCTCTGGAAACACCATATATTTT
size: NA
D: NA
V: TRBV5-1
J: TRBJ1-3

CDR3: CASLQGLKETQYF
DNA: TGTGCCAGCTTACAGGGGTTAAAGGAGACCCAGTACTTC
size: NA
D: TRBD1
V: TRBV18
J: TRBJ2-5

CDR3: CASSLLGYEQYF
DNA: TGTGCCAGCAGCCTCCTAGGTTACGAGCAGTACTTC
size: NA
D: NA
V: TRBV28
J: TRBJ2-7

CDR3: CASSDLSSGDTDTQYF
DNA: TGTGCCAGCAGTGACCTATCTAGCGGGGACACAGATACGCAGTATTTT
size: NA
D: TRBD2
V: TRBV6-4
J: TRBJ2-3

CDR3: CASSLTGAIPAQHF
DNA: TGTGCCAGCAGTCTGACAGGGGCTATCCCTGCCCAGCATTTT
size: NA
D: TRBD1
V: TRBV27
J: TRBJ1-5

CDR3: CASSPAGASTDTQYF
DNA: TGTGCCAGCAGCCCCGCGGGTGCTAGCACAGATACGCAGTATTTT
size: NA
D: NA
V: TRBV7-6
J: TRBJ2-3

CDR3: CASSFPTSGPEQFF
DNA: TGTGCCAGCAGCTTTCCGACTAGCGGCCCTGAGCAGTTCTTC
size: NA
D: TRBD2
V: TRBV7-2
J: TRBJ2-1

CDR3: CSAILSYEQYF
DNA: TGCAGTGCAATCTTATCCTACGAGCAGTACTTC
size: NA
D: NA
V: TRBV20-1
J: TRBJ2-7

CDR3: CSVGGGSHYGYTF
DNA: TGCAGCGTTGGAGGGGGCTCCCACTATGGCTACACCTTC
size: NA
D: TRBD1
V: TRBV29-1
J: TRBJ1-2

CDR3: CASSLGGTSGYNEQFF
DNA: TGCGCCAGCAGCTTGGGGGGGACTAGCGGATACAATGAGCAGTTCTTC
size: once
D: TRBD2
V: TRBV5-1
J: TRBJ2-1

CDR3: CAWSVFGTGPTEAFF
DNA: TGTGCCTGGAGTGTATTCGGGACAGGGCCCACTGAAGCTTTCTTT
size: NA
D: TRBD1
V: TRBV30
J: TRBJ1-1

CDR3: CASSGNQETQYF
DNA: TGTGCCAGCAGCGGTAACCAAGAGACCCAGTACTTC
size: NA
D: NA
V: TRBV25-1
J: TRBJ2-5

CDR3: CASSHQAGGGADTQYF
DNA: TGCGCCAGCAGCCACCAAGCGGGAGGGGGGGCAGATACGCAGTATTTT
size: few
D: TRBD2
V: TRBV4-3
J: TRBJ2-3

CDR3: CASSLGTRSGNTIYF
DNA: TGTGCCAGCAGTTTGGGGACACGCTCTGGAAACACCATATATTTT
size: NA
D: NA
V: TRBV28
J: TRBJ1-3

CDR3: CASSKGHKSEAFF
DNA: TGTGCCAGCAGCAAGGGACATAAATCCGAAGCTTTCTTT
size: NA
D: NA
V: TRBV7-2
J: TRBJ1-1

CDR3: CASTRRESGANVLTF
DNA: TGTGCCAGCACCCGGAGGGAGTCTGGGGCCAACGTCCTGACTTTC
size: NA
D: NA
V: TRBV7-9
J: TRBJ2-6

CDR3: CASSYGDRYYEQYF
DNA: TGTGCCAGCAGTTATGGGGACAGGTATTACGAGCAGTACTTC
size: few
D: TRBD1
V: TRBV27
J: TRBJ2-7

CDR3: CASSLAQMTGATNEKLFF
DNA: TGTGCCAGCAGCTTAGCCCAAATGACAGGGGCAACTAATGAAAAACTGTTTTTT
size: NA
D: TRBD1
V: TRBV7-9
J: TRBJ1-4